This TCR beta chain derives from a study of blood T cell repertoires in COVID-19. Study-level information: Some COVID-19 samples were acute and others convalescent; all came from the United States, Italy and Spain. Sample material is recorded as cDNA or gDNA derived from T cells, B-cell-depleted T cells, or PBMCs.

The J segment lost 3 bases and the V segment lost 4 bases, leaving 5 bases of the junction unmatched. Per the germline V gene, CDR1 is SEHNR and CDR2 is FQNEAQ (reference sequence). The CDR3 consists of 14 residues. Original processing methods: Estimated nucleated cell counts came from reference gene primer amplification. The table came from immunoSEQ multiplex PCR; TCRdb's copy has only in-frame clones and leaves some out. The D gene and trimming were derived from the DNA, and the V and J assignments and clone size from that table. Of 68,000 or so clones in the sample, roughly 87% were seen once. This TCR came from a man aged 45 to 65 with active COVID-19. The sample comprised peripheral blood. The chain carries TRBV7-9 and TRBJ2-5, with 7 bases aligning to TRBD2. CDR3 in amino acids: CASSSPAGEETQYF. Written as DNA, the CDR3 is TGTGCCAGCAGCTCCCCGGCGGGAGAAGAGACCCAGTACTTC.